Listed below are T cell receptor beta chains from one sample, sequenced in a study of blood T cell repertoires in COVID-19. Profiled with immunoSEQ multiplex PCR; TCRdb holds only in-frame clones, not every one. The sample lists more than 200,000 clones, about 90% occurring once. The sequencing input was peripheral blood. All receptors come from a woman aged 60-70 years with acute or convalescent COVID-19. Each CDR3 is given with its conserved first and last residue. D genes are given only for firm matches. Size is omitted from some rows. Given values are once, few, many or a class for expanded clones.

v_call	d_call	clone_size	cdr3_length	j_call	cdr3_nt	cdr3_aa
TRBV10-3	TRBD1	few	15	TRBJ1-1	TGTGCCATCAGTGAGCCCGGACAGGGAAACACTGAAGCTTTCTTT	CAISEPGQGNTEAFF
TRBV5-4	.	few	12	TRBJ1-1	TGTGCCAGCAGCTTTAGCCGGTCTGAAGCTTTCTTT	CASSFSRSEAFF
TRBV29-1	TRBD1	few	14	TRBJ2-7	TGCAGCGTGGCCCGGGACAGGGGTGTAGGAGAGCAGTACTTC	CSVARDRGVGEQYF
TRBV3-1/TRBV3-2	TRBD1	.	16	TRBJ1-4	TGTGCCAGCAGCCCAGCAGGGGGGAACCCAAATGAAAAACTGTTTTTT	CASSPAGGNPNEKLFF
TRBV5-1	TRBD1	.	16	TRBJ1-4	TGCGCCAGCAGCTTCTCCGGGACAGGGGGCGAGGGAAAACTGTTTTTT	CASSFSGTGGEGKLFF
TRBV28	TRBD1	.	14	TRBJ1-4	TGTGCCAGCAGTCGGACAGGCGATAATGAAAAACTGTTTTTT	CASSRTGDNEKLFF
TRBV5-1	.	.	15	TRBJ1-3	TGCGCCAGCAGCATGTCGGTGAAGAGTGGAAACACCATATATTTT	CASSMSVKSGNTIYF
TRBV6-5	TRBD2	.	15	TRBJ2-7	TGTGCCAGCAGCCCCGGGAGGGGACCCTCCTACGAGCAGTACTTC	CASSPGRGPSYEQYF
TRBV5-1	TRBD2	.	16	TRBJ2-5	TGCGCCAGCAGCTTGGGCGTTAGCGGGGCACCGGAGACCCAGTACTTC	CASSLGVSGAPETQYF
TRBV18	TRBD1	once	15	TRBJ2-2	TGTGCCAGCTCTCGCGACAGGGCAAACACCGGGGAGCTGTTTTTT	CASSRDRANTGELFF
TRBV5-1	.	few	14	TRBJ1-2	TGCGCCAGCAGCTTGGGGCCAGGAAACTATGGCTACACCTTC	CASSLGPGNYGYTF
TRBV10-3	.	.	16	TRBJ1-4	TGTGCCATCAGTGAGCTGGAGGGTGCAACTAATGAAAAACTGTTTTTT	CAISELEGATNEKLFF
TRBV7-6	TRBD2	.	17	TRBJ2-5	TGTGCCAGCAGCAAGAGGGTAGCGGGGGGAAACCAAGAGACCCAGTACTTC	CASSKRVAGGNQETQYF
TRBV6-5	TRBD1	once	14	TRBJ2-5	TGTGCCAGCAGTTCCCGACAGGGACAAGAGACCCAGTACTTC	CASSSRQGQETQYF
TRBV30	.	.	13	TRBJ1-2	TGTGCCTGGAGTGTACGGGGGGCTGGTGGCTACACCTTC	CAWSVRGAGGYTF
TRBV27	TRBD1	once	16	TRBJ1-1	TGTGCCAGCACCGCCGGACAGGGGGCAGGGTTAACTGAAGCTTTCTTT	CASTAGQGAGLTEAFF
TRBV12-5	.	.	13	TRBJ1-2	TGTGCTAGTTCCCTTGGATGGTCGGGTGGCTACACCTTC	CASSLGWSGGYTF
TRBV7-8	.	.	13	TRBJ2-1	TGTGCCAGCAGCTTGCGACAGTACAATGAGCAGTTCTTC	CASSLRQYNEQFF
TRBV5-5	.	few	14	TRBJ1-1	TGTGCCAGCAGCGGCGGGGGTCTTTCGGCTGAAGCTTTCTTT	CASSGGGLSAEAFF
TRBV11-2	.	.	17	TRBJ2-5	TGTGCCAGCAGCTTAGAGAGGGGGTTCGTATTCCAAGAGACCCAGTACTTC	CASSLERGFVFQETQYF
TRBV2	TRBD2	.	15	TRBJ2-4	TGTGCCAGCAGTAGACTAGCGGTAGCCAAAAACATTCAGTACTTC	CASSRLAVAKNIQYF
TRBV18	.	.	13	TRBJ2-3	TGTGCCAGCTCACCAGGGCTCACAGATACGCAGTATTTT	CASSPGLTDTQYF
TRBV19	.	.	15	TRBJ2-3	TGTGCCAGTAGTATTAGCGGTACTAGCACAGATACGCAGTATTTT	CASSISGTSTDTQYF
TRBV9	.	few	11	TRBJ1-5	TGTGCCAGCAGCTATATTCAGCCCCAGCATTTT	CASSYIQPQHF
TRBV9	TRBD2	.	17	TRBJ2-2	TGTGCCAGCAGCGTGTCTACTAGCGGGGCGCGGACCGGGGAGCTGTTTTTT	CASSVSTSGARTGELFF
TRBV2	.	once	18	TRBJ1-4	TGTGCCAGCAGACCCACCACAGGGTTTTGGGCAACTAATGAAAAACTGTTTTTT	CASRPTTGFWATNEKLFF
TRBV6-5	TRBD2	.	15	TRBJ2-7	TGTGCCAGCAGCCACCAAGGACTAGCCGAATGGGAGCAGTACTTC	CASSHQGLAEWEQYF
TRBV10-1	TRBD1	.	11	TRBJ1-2	TGCGCCAGGGGACAGGTCTATGGCTACACCTTC	CARGQVYGYTF
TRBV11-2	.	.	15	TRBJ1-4	TGTGCCAGCAGCTTAGCGGGGTACGGAAATGAAAAACTGTTTTTT	CASSLAGYGNEKLFF
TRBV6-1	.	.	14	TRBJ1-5	TGTGCCAGCAGTGAGGGCCCCGGCAGCCAGCCCCAGCATTTT	CASSEGPGSQPQHF
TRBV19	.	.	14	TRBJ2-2	TGTGCCAGTAGTATATTGCAGGAGGCCGGGGAGCTGTTTTTT	CASSILQEAGELFF
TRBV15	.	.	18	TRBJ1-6	TGTGCCACCAGCAGAGGGGGAGCGGCGGTCTCCTATAATTCACCCCTCCACTTT	CATSRGGAAVSYNSPLHF
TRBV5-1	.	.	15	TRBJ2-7	TGCGCCAGCAACCCCCTGGACGGAGGCTCCTACGAGCAGTACTTC	CASNPLDGGSYEQYF
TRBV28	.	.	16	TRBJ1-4	TGTGCCAGCACCTCCGGATGGGGCCCAACTAATGAAAAACTGTTTTTT	CASTSGWGPTNEKLFF
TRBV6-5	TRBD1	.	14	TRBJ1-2	TGTGCCAGCACCCGGACAGGAGCTAACTATGGCTACACCTTC	CASTRTGANYGYTF
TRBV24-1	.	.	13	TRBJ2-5	TGTGCCACCAGTGATTATGCCGGGGAGACCCAGTACTTC	CATSDYAGETQYF
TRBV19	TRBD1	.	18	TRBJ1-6	TGTGCCAGTAGTATAGACGGGACGACAGGGGGCCGTAATTCACCCCTCCACTTT	CASSIDGTTGGRNSPLHF
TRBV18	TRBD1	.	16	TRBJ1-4	TGTGCCAGCTCAAGGGGGCAGGGTGCAACTAATGAAAAACTGTTTTTT	CASSRGQGATNEKLFF
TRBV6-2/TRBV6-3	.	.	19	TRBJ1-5	TGTGCCAGCAGTTACTCGTTAGACTTAGGGGTCCCGGGCCCAGGGCCCCAGCATTTT	CASSYSLDLGVPGPGPQHF
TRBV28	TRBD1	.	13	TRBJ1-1	TGTGCCAGCAGTTTAAAGCGGACAGGGGGTGCTTTCTTT	CASSLKRTGGAFF
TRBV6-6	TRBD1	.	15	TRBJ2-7	TGTGCCAGCAGCCTCTCGGGACAGGGGACCCACGAGCAGTACTTC	CASSLSGQGTHEQYF